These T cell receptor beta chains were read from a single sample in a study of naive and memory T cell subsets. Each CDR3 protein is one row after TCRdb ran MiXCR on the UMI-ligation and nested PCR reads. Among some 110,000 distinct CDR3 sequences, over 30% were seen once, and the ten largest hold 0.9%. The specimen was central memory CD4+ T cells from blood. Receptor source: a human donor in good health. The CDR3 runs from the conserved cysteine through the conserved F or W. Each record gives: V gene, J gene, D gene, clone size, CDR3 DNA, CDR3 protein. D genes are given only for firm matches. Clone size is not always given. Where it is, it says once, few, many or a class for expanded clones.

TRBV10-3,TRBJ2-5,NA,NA,TGTGCCATCAGTGAGAGGCAGCAAGAGACCCAGTACTTC,CAISERQQETQYF
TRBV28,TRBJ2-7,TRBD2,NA,TGTGCCAGCAGCTCAGTAGCGGGACCCACCTACGAGCAGTACTTC,CASSSVAGPTYEQYF
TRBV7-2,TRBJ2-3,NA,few,TGTGCCAGCACTCTGACAGCCTACACAGATACGCAGTATTTT,CASTLTAYTDTQYF
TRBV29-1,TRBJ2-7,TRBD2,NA,TGCAGCGTTTCGAGCGGGAGGGGGAACGAGCAGTACTTC,CSVSSGRGNEQYF
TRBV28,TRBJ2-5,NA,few,TGTGCCAGCAGTTCCCCCCCGACTGGAAATCTCGCGACCCAGTACTTC,CASSSPPTGNLATQYF
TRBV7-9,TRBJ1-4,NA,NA,TGTGCCAGCAGCTTAGATCGGGGGTTTCAAGAAAAACTGTTTTTT,CASSLDRGFQEKLFF
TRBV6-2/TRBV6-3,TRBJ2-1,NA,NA,TGTGCCAGCAGTCGAACCTCCACTAGAACCCACGGCCTGTGGCAGTTCTTC,CASSRTSTRTHGLWQFF
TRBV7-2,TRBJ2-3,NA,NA,TGTGCCAGCAGCTCCCACCGGGGGCGCACAGATACGCAGTATTTT,CASSSHRGRTDTQYF
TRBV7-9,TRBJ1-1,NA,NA,TGTGCCAGCAGCTTCTCCTTTAGGGGCGCAGGGACTGAAGCTTTCTTT,CASSFSFRGAGTEAFF
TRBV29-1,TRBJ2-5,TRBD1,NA,TGCAGCGTTGAAAGAGGGACAGGGTTAGAGACCCAGTACTTC,CSVERGTGLETQYF
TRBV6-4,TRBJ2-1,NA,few,TGTGCCAGCAGTTCTGACATACGAGTCAATGAGCAGTTCTTC,CASSSDIRVNEQFF
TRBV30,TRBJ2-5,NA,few,TGTGCCTGGAGCAGCCAGGGGGAGACCCAGTACTTC,CAWSSQGETQYF
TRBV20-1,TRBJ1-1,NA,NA,TGCAGTGCTAGGGAGAGGACTGAAGCTTTCTTT,CSARERTEAFF
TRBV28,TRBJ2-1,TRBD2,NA,TGTGCGCTGAGGGCTAGCGGGTTAGATGAGCAGTTCTTC,CALRASGLDEQFF
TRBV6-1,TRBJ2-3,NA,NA,TGTGCCAGCACCAAGAGTGGCAGTTGGGGATCGCAGTATTTT,CASTKSGSWGSQYF
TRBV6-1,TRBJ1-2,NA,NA,TGTGCCAGCAGTGAAGTAGGCAGGGGAGGCTATGGCTACACCTTC,CASSEVGRGGYGYTF
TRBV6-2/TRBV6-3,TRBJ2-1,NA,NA,TGTGCCAGCATGAGGTGGGGGTCCTACAATGAGCAGTTCTTC,CASMRWGSYNEQFF
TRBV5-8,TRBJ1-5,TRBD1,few,TGTGCCAGCAGCTTGGCCTACCAAACAGGGGCTCAGCCCCAGCATTTT,CASSLAYQTGAQPQHF
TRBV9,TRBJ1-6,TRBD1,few,TGTGCCAGCATCTCCGAGACAGGGGAAATGGATTCACCCCTCCACTTT,CASISETGEMDSPLHF
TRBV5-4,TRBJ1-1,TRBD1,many,TGTGCCAGCAGACCCTTTATACGACAGGGTAGGGCCGTAACCACTGAAGCTTTCTTT,CASRPFIRQGRAVTTEAFF
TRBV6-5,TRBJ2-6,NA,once,TGTGCCAGCAGTCCCGGACAGTCTGGGGCCAACGTCCTGACTTTC,CASSPGQSGANVLTF
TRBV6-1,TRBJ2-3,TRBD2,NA,TGTGCCAGCAGCGTTGGACTAGCGGGAGGGAGCACAGATACGCAGTATTTT,CASSVGLAGGSTDTQYF
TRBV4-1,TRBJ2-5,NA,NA,TGCGCCAGCAGCCAACAGAGTCGAGGAGGGGGGGGCGAGACCCAGTACTTC,CASSQQSRGGGGETQYF
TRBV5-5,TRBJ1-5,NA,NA,TGTGCCAGCAGCTCCTCCCGACAGGGCAATCAGCCCCAGCATTTT,CASSSSRQGNQPQHF
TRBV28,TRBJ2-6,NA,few,TGTGCCAGCAGTTTAGCGGGCTCTGGGGCCAACGTCCTGACTTTC,CASSLAGSGANVLTF
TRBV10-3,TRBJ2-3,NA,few,TGTGCCATCAGCCCGGTCGGTTATACGCAGTATTTT,CAISPVGYTQYF
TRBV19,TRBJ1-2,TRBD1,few,TGTGCCAGTAGTTCCCTGGACAGGGACGGCTACACCTTC,CASSSLDRDGYTF
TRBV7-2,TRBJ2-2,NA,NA,TGTGCCAGCAGCTTTACTCGAAATCGAAACACCGGGGAGCTGTTTTTT,CASSFTRNRNTGELFF
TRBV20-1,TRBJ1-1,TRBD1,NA,TGCAGTGCTAGCGACATCTCCGGGACAGCGAACACTGAAGCTTTCTTT,CSASDISGTANTEAFF